Following are 14 T cell receptor beta chains from one sample sequenced in a study of blood T cell repertoires in COVID-19. This table comes from immunoSEQ multiplex PCR, and its TCRdb copy is limited to in-frame clones, with some not included. In the table there are roughly 150,000 clones, about 90% of which are singletons. The sample taken for sequencing was peripheral blood. These receptors were taken from a man older than 75 with acute or convalescent COVID-19.

The V and J genes are TRBV28 and TRBJ1-5; TRBD1 aligns across 7 bases. Germline lookup yields CDR1 MDHEN and CDR2 SYDVKM. CDR3 length: 14 residues. V dropped 6 bases and J dropped 7; count of bases not matched to a gene: 9. CDR3 amino acids: CASSPQGTLQPQHF. CDR3 DNA: TGTGCCAGCAGCCCACAGGGGACGTTACAGCCCCAGCATTTT.

This clone has only a few counts. This rearrangement joins TRBV28 to TRBJ1-5, with D uncertain. This CDR3 is 16 amino acids long. Germline V gene lookup returns CDR1 MDHEN and CDR2 SYDVKM. The V and J ends lost 3 bases and 1 base respectively, with 13 bases between them. This CDR3 is CASSLGRFLSNQPQHF. CDR3 DNA sequence: TGTGCCAGCAGTTTGGGCAGGTTCTTAAGCAATCAGCCCCAGCATTTT.

This rearrangement joins TRBV28 to TRBJ1-5; 9 bases line up with TRBD1. Unmatched junction bases numbered 14, after V lost 4 bases and J lost 1 base. The V gene's germline CDR1 is MDHEN and CDR2 SYDVKM. The CDR3 loop spans 19 amino acids. CDR3 protein: CASSSGTGSFGWSNQPQHF. DNA of the CDR3: TGTGCCAGCAGTTCGGGGACAGGGAGTTTTGGGTGGAGCAATCAGCCCCAGCATTTT.

The chain couples TRBV5-6 to TRBJ2-3, with 13 bases identical to TRBD2. The CDR3 totals 17 residues. J gave up 3 bases and V 2 bases, and 6 bases lay outside the gene matches. From germline, CDR1 is SGHDT and CDR2 YYEEEE. The CDR3: CASSFNGLAGVTDTQYF. In DNA, the CDR3 is TGTGCCAGCAGCTTTAATGGACTAGCGGGAGTGACAGATACGCAGTATTTT.

The rearrangement links TRBV3-1 (or the pseudogene TRBV3-2) to TRBJ1-2; 8 bases are shared with TRBD1. V gave up 4 bases and J gave up 3 bases; unmatched junction bases: 4. Germline V gene data show CDR1 as LGHDT and CDR2 as YNNKEL (reference sequence). The CDR3 has 14 residues. The CDR3 loop is CASSRTGGDYGYTF. In DNA form, the CDR3 reads TGTGCCAGCAGCCGAACAGGGGGTGACTATGGCTACACCTTC.

This sequence joins TRBV6-5 and TRBJ1-1, with D hard to call. Germline assignment: CDR1 MNHEY and CDR2 SVGAGI. The V end lost 0 bases, the J end lost 3 bases, and 14 bases lay between the germline ends. The CDR3 runs 16 residues. CDR3 amino acids: CASSYSSRGQHTEAFF. The CDR3 nucleotides read TGTGCCAGCAGTTACTCGTCAAGAGGGCAGCACACTGAAGCTTTCTTT.

The chain links TRBV18 to TRBJ2-1; TRBD1 matches 7 bases. The ends lost 2 bases at V and 9 bases at J; junction bases unmatched: 4. The CDR3 is 13 residues long. Germline loops: CDR1 KGHSH, CDR2 LQKENI. Here the CDR3 reads CASSPDRESEQFF. Here the CDR3 DNA reads TGTGCCAGCTCACCAGACAGGGAGAGTGAGCAGTTCTTC.

The CDR3 protein is CAWTPWTGTGNTIYF. As DNA, the CDR3 is TGTGCCTGGACCCCCTGGACAGGGACTGGAAACACCATATATTTT. The chain links TRBV30 to TRBJ1-3; 8 bases line up with TRBD1. V lost 4 bases to trimming and J lost 2 bases; unmatched junction nucleotides: 7. The CDR3 loop spans 15 amino acids. CDR1 is GTSNPN, CDR2 SVGIG, per germline (reference sequence).

The chain links TRBV7-8 to TRBJ1-4; D is perhaps TRBD1 (6 bases). Between the trimmed V and J ends, which lost 7 bases and 7 bases, there was a span of 22 bases. CDR1 and CDR2 (germline): SGHVS, FQNEAQ. The CDR3 consists of 16 residues. CDR3 DNA: TGTGCCAGCAACCCCAACGCAGGGGTCTATGGTGAAAAACTGTTTTTT. Its translation is CASNPNAGVYGEKLFF. The full variable domain, rest sourced from reference TRBV7-8 and TRBJ1-4, is GAGVSQSPRYKVAKRGQDVALRCDPISGHVSLFWYQQALGQGPEFLTYFQNEAQLDKSGLPSDRFFAERPEGSVSTLKIQRTQQEDSAVYLCASNPNAGVYGEKLFFGSGTQLSVL.

This rearrangement joins TRBV18 to TRBJ2-1; 8 nucleotides align to TRBD2. V was pared by 3 bases and J by 0 bases, with 4 bases of the junction left unmatched. Germline V gene lookup returns CDR1 KGHSH and CDR2 LQKENI. The CDR3 loop spans 16 amino acids. The CDR3 sequence is CASSPTSASSYNEQFF. The CDR3 DNA sequence: TGTGCCAGCTCACCGACTAGCGCGAGCTCCTACAATGAGCAGTTCTTC.

The chain employs TRBV5-1 and TRBJ2-1; D is perhaps TRBD2 (6 bases). The CDR3 has 15 amino acids. V was shortened by 4 bases and J by 0 bases, with 11 bases between the two germline ends. Germline loops: CDR1 SGHRS, CDR2 YFSETQ. As DNA, the CDR3 is TGCGCCAGCAGCGGGATAGCGGTCTCCTACAATGAGCAGTTCTTC. This gives the protein CASSGIAVSYNEQFF.

This sequence joins TRBV23-1 and TRBJ1-5, with D hard to call. TRBV23-1 qualifies as an ORF whose function is uncertain. The CDR3 sequence is 13 residues long. The V end was cut by 8 bases, the J end by 7 bases, with 15 bases between. This CDR3 reads CASGGIRVQPQHF. The CDR3 DNA follows: TGCGCCAGCGGTGGTATTCGGGTGCAGCCCCAGCATTTT.

The CDR3 DNA reads TGTGCCAGCTCACCATTGGGGGACAGCCCCTATGGCTACACCTTC. Encoded protein: CASSPLGDSPYGYTF. The chain couples TRBV18 to TRBJ1-2; 7 bases are shared with TRBD1. Germline CDR1 is KGHSH and CDR2 is LQKENI. The V segment lost 2 bases and the J segment 4 bases; nucleotides outside the gene matches: 7. The CDR3 spans 15 residues.

The V gene is TRBV11-3, the J gene TRBJ2-7; TRBD2 aligns across 9 bases. CDR1 and CDR2 (germline): SGHNT, YENEEA. J gave up 3 bases and V 5 bases, and 11 bases lay outside the gene matches. This CDR3 has 16 residues. The CDR3 DNA is TGTGCCAGCAGCCCCGGAGGCGCTAGCGGGGTCTACGAGCAGTACTTC. Encoded protein: CASSPGGASGVYEQYF.